These 19 T cell receptor beta chains came from one sample sequenced in a study of a mutant IDH1 vaccine in newly diagnosed glioma. Measured with immunoSEQ multiplex PCR; TCRdb has only the in-frame clones, and not every one. The repertoire holds 40,000 to 65,000 clones, with roughly 78% as singletons. The time point is: week 5, during vaccination. Every vaccine dose comprised 300 ug of mutant IDH1 20-mer peptide plus topical imiquimod. Antigen specificity for these receptors is unknown. The sample consisted of PBMCs, taken from a glioma patient whose treatment included an IDH1 peptide vaccine. These receptors were taken from a woman in her thirties or forties with glioma.

This chain uses TRBV7-8 with TRBJ1-6; unclear D gene. The V end lost 4 bases, the J end lost 2 bases, and 12 bases lay between the germline ends. The CDR3 is 16 amino acids. CDR1 is SGHVS and CDR2 is FQNEAQ in the germline V gene. In DNA form, the CDR3 reads TGTGCCAGCAGCTCTCGGGGATACACCTATAATTCACCCCTCCACTTT. Translation gives CASSSRGYTYNSPLHF.

This chain connects TRBV4-1 to TRBJ2-2; 11 bases agree with TRBD2. The germline V gene has CDR1 MGHRA and CDR2 YSYEKL. V was clipped by 0 bases and J by 7 bases; unmatched bases: 7. CDR3 length: 17 amino acids. This chain's CDR3 is CASSQEPGLAVIGELFF. The CDR3 bases are TGCGCCAGCAGCCAAGAACCGGGACTAGCGGTAATCGGGGAGCTGTTTTTT.

The chain combines TRBV6-6 with TRBJ2-5; D might be TRBD1 or TRBD2, each matching 5 bases. The DNA end favors TRBJ2-7, so the J call may be wrong. CDR1 MNHNY and CDR2 SVGAGI come from the germline V gene (reference sequence). This CDR3 is built from 14 residues. CDR3 coding DNA: TGTGCCAGCAGTTACGGGGGAGTGGGGTACGAGCAGTACTTC. Its protein is CASSYGGVGYEQYF.

The rearrangement joins TRBV15 to TRBJ1-6; no firm D call. Trimming removed 0 bases from V and 9 bases from J, with 3 bases in between. CDR3 length: 12 residues. Germline V gives CDR1 LNHNV, CDR2 YYDKDF (reference sequence). The CDR3 region is CATSRDSSPLHF. CDR3 DNA sequence: TGTGCCACCAGCAGAGATTCTTCACCCCTCCACTTT.

The chain combines TRBV19 with TRBJ2-5, with D tentatively TRBD1 (7 bases). V lost 5 bases and J 4 bases, leaving 17 bases between the germline ends. CDR1 is LNHDA, CDR2 SQIVND, per germline (reference sequence). The CDR3 has 15 amino acids. CDR3 loop: CASSARQGLGETQYF. CDR3 bases: TGTGCCAGTAGTGCGCGACAGGGACTCGGAGAGACCCAGTACTTC.

In this sample, this clone turned up a few times. The V call is TRBV5-1, the J call TRBJ2-5; 13 bases fit TRBD2. Trimming removed 4 bases from V and 13 bases from J; junction bases left unmatched: 13. CDR1 and CDR2 from the germline V gene are SGHRS and YFSETQ. The CDR3 contains 15 residues. DNA for the CDR3: TGCGCCAGCAGCCTTGCCGGACTAGCGGGGGCCTGGGGGTACTTC. Amino acid sequence: CASSLAGLAGAWGYF. The complete variable domain, with remaining parts taken from reference TRBV5-1 and TRBJ2-5, reads KAGVTQTPRYLIKTRGQQVTLSCSPISGHRSVSWYQQTPGQGLQFLFEYFSETQRNKGNFPGRFSGRQFSNSRSEMNVSTLELGDSALYLCASSLAGLAGAWGYFGPGTRLLVL.

The rearrangement joins TRBV29-1 to TRBJ2-5; tentatively, D is TRBD2 (5 bases). Trimming pared 4 bases from V and 1 base from J, leaving 13 bases between. Looked up from germline, CDR1 is SQVTM and CDR2 is ANQGSEA. The CDR3 has 14 residues. CDR3 sequence: CSVAGSGGQETQYF. The CDR3 DNA reads TGCAGCGTTGCCGGGTCAGGAGGCCAAGAGACCCAGTACTTC.

This clone was seen more than once but under ten times. This chain connects TRBV7-2 to TRBJ2-2; 7 bases line up with TRBD1. The CDR3 consists of 13 residues. Germline V gene sequence: CDR1 SGHTA, CDR2 FQGNSA. The ends lost 7 bases at V and 7 bases at J; junction bases unmatched: 6. The CDR3 nucleotides read TGTGCCAGCATGCTAGGGGGCCACGGGGAGCTGTTTTTT. Translating it yields CASMLGGHGELFF.

The chain joins TRBV7-8 to TRBJ2-5; TRBD2 aligns across 9 bases. The germline gives CDR1 SGHVS, CDR2 FQNEAQ. The V and J ends lost 8 bases and 5 bases, in that order; junction bases with no gene match: 9. The CDR3 runs 14 residues. DNA for the CDR3: TGTGCCAGCGGCGGGCCTAGCGGGGTTGAGACCCAGTACTTC. Amino acids: CASGGPSGVETQYF. Using reference TRBV7-8 and TRBJ2-5 for the parts outside the CDR3, the full variable domain is GAGVSQSPRYKVAKRGQDVALRCDPISGHVSLFWYQQALGQGPEFLTYFQNEAQLDKSGLPSDRFFAERPEGSVSTLKIQRTQQEDSAVYLCASGGPSGVETQYFGPGTRLLVL.

The chain uses TRBV5-1 and TRBJ2-7; 8 bases map to TRBD2. The V segment lost 3 bases and the J segment 6 bases; nucleotides outside the gene matches: 14. Germline V lookup: CDR1 SGHRS, CDR2 YFSETQ. This CDR3 spans 16 amino acids. In DNA form, the CDR3 reads TGCGCCAGCAGCTGGAATCCTCCGGGACTAGGTTCCGAGCAGTACTTC. Protein product: CASSWNPPGLGSEQYF.

The chain couples TRBV11-3 to TRBJ2-3, with TRBD1 matching over 8 bases. Germline CDR1 reads SGHNT; CDR2 reads YENEEA. With 5 bases clipped from V and 0 bases from J, the junction kept 7 bases outside the gene matches. CDR3 length: 16 amino acids. This CDR3 reads CASSKRQGTSTDTQYF. The CDR3 DNA reads TGTGCCAGCAGCAAGCGACAGGGGACTAGCACAGATACGCAGTATTTT.

The gene calls are TRBV6-6 and TRBJ2-7, with TRBD1 matching 7 bases. The germline V gene encodes CDR1 MNHNY and CDR2 SVGAGI (reference sequence). The CDR3 has 12 amino acids. With 5 bases clipped from V and 5 bases from J, the junction kept 3 bases outside the gene matches. The CDR3 loop is CASSVQGDEQYF. Written as DNA, the CDR3 is TGTGCCAGCAGTGTCCAGGGGGACGAGCAGTACTTC.

This chain joins TRBV7-9 and TRBJ2-7; 7 bases are a match to TRBD1. With 1 base clipped from V and 5 bases from J, the junction kept 2 bases outside the gene matches. Germline V gives CDR1 SEHNR, CDR2 FQNEAQ (reference sequence). The CDR3 loop spans 13 amino acids. CDR3 nucleotide sequence: TGTGCCAGCAGCTTAGAACAGGGGCACGAGCAGTACTTC. Translation: CASSLEQGHEQYF.

The J gene is TRBJ2-5, the V gene TRBV6-5; D not resolved. The length of the CDR3 is 13 residues. In germline, CDR1 is MNHEY, CDR2 SVGAGI. V was trimmed by 0 bases and J by 5 bases, leaving 7 bases between them. CDR3 in DNA: TGTGCCAGCAGTTACTCGATACTCGAGACCCAGTACTTC. It specifies CASSYSILETQYF.

The chain has TRBV19 and TRBJ1-2; D is ambiguous. Germline values: CDR1 LNHDA, CDR2 SQIVND (reference sequence). The CDR3 loop spans 14 amino acids. V was shortened by 3 bases and J by 0 bases, with 8 bases between the two germline ends. The DNA for the CDR3 is TGTGCCAGTAGTATGTCGACCGCTAACTATGGCTACACCTTC. The encoded protein is CASSMSTANYGYTF.

This chain connects TRBV15 to TRBJ1-1; no clear D gene. CDR3 size: 14 residues. Per germline, CDR1 LNHNV and CDR2 YYDKDF (reference sequence). With 1 base removed from V and 2 bases from J, the gap between germline ends came to 8 bases. The CDR3 loop reads CATSRGGVNTEAFF. DNA of the CDR3: TGTGCCACCAGCAGAGGCGGGGTTAACACTGAAGCTTTCTTT.

This clone has only one observation. The rearrangement joins TRBV2 to TRBJ2-1; possibly TRBD2 for D (5 bases). From germline, CDR1 is SNHLY and CDR2 FYNNEI. The CDR3 loop spans 13 amino acids. Trimming took 5 bases from V and 5 from J, leaving 10 bases between them. The CDR3: CASSRGLNNEQFF. In nucleotides, the CDR3 is TGTGCCAGCAGTAGAGGACTGAACAATGAGCAGTTCTTC.

The chain recombines TRBV18 with TRBJ1-4; D is unclear. CDR1 is KGHSH and CDR2 is LQKENI in the germline V gene. With 5 bases removed from V and 1 base from J, the gap between germline ends came to 2 bases. The CDR3 extends over 12 amino acids. CDR3 nucleotide sequence: TGTGCCAGCTCAGAAACTAATGAAAAACTGTTTTTT. Protein sequence: CASSETNEKLFF.

This clone has more than one count but fewer than ten. The chain links TRBV10-1 to TRBJ2-7; D is undetermined. The CDR3 runs 12 residues. Looked up from germline, CDR1 is WNHNN and CDR2 is SYGVQD (reference sequence). V was shortened by 3 bases and J by 3 bases, with 6 bases between the two germline ends. CDR3 loop: CASSEPGYEQYF. CDR3 bases: TGCGCCAGCAGTGAACCAGGCTACGAGCAGTACTTC.